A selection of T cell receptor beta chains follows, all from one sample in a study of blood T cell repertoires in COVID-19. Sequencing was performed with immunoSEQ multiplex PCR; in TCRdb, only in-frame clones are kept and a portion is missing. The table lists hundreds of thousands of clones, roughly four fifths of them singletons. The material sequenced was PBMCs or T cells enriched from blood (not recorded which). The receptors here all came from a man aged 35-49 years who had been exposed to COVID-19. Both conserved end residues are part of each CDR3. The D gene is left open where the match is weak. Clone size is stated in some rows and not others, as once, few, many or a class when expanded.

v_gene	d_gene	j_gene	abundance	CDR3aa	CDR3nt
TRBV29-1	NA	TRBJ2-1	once	CSADQVPGNEQFF	TGCAGCGCCGACCAGGTGCCAGGGAATGAGCAGTTCTTC
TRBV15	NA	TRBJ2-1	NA	CATSRDPWGQVYNEQFF	TGTGCCACCAGCAGAGACCCGTGGGGACAAGTATACAATGAGCAGTTCTTC
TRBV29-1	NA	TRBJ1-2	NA	CSVEALPIGRTNGYTF	TGCAGCGTTGAAGCTCTCCCAATCGGGAGAACTAACGGCTACACCTTC
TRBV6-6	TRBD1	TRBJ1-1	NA	CASSRRTTGTGVNTEAFF	TGTGCCAGCAGTCGAAGAACGACCGGGACAGGGGTGAACACTGAAGCTTTCTTT
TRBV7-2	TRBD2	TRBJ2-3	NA	CASSRLAGITDTQYF	TGTGCCAGCAGCCGCCTAGCGGGGATCACAGATACGCAGTATTTT
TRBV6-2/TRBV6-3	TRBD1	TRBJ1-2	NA	CASSQTTGTGSKGYTF	TGTGCCAGCAGCCAAACTACCGGGACAGGGAGCAAAGGCTACACCTTC
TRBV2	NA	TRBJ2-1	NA	CASLQERQLNEQFF	TGTGCGTCCCTCCAGGAGCGGCAACTCAATGAGCAGTTCTTC
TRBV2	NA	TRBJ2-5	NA	CASNPPQETQYF	TGTGCCAGCAATCCTCCCCAAGAGACCCAGTACTTC
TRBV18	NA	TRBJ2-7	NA	CASSPSTENYEQYF	TGTGCCAGCTCACCAAGCACAGAGAACTACGAGCAGTACTTC
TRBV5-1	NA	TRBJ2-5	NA	CASSPGLDSVETQYF	TGCGCCAGCAGCCCGGGTCTCGATAGCGTTGAGACCCAGTACTTC
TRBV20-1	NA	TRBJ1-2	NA	CSAPRGYGYTF	TGCAGTGCTCCGCGAGGCTATGGCTACACCTTC
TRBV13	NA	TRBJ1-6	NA	CASRLGAGANSPLHF	TGTGCCAGCAGGTTAGGGGCAGGGGCAAATTCACCCCTCCACTTT
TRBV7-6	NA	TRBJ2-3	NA	CASSFRPGTDTQYF	TGTGCCAGCAGCTTTCGTCCGGGCACAGATACGCAGTATTTT
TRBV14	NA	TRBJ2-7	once	CASSPQGRTYEQYF	TGTGCCAGCAGCCCGCAGGGTCGAACCTACGAGCAGTACTTC
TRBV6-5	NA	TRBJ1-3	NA	CASSYTKGNTIYF	TGTGCCAGCAGTTACACCAAGGGGAACACCATATATTTT
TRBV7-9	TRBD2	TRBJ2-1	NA	CASSTLADPPMEQFF	TGTGCCAGCAGCACACTAGCGGACCCACCCATGGAGCAGTTCTTC
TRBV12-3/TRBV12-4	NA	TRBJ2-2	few	CASWRMTGELFF	TGTGCCAGCTGGAGAATGACCGGGGAGCTGTTTTTT
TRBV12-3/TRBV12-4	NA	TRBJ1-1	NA	CASSSKRTEAFF	TGTGCCAGCAGTTCCAAGAGAACTGAAGCTTTCTTT
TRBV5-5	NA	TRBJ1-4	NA	CASGGAGEKLFF	TGTGCCAGCGGCGGGGCTGGGGAAAAACTGTTTTTT
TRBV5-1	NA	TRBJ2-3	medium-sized	CASSLAPHTDTQYF	TGCGCCAGCAGCTTGGCACCACACACAGATACGCAGTATTTT
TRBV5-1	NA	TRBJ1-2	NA	CASNPAGSRSAGKWYGYTF	TGCGCCAGCAACCCCGCAGGCAGCCGATCAGCAGGGAAGTGGTATGGCTACACCTTC
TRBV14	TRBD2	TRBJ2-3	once	CASRPGLAASTDTQYF	TGTGCCAGCAGACCGGGACTAGCGGCTAGCACAGATACGCAGTATTTT
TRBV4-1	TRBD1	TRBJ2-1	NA	CASSRDSAYNEQFF	TGCGCCAGCAGCCGGGACAGCGCGTACAATGAGCAGTTCTTC
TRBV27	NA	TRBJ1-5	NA	CASSFSLQGQPQHF	TGTGCCAGCAGTTTTTCATTGCAGGGTCAGCCCCAGCATTTT
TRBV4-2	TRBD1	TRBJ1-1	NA	CASSRNRDSTEAFF	TGTGCCAGCAGCCGGAACCGGGACAGCACTGAAGCTTTCTTT
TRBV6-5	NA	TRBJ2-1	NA	CASSRDTYNEQFF	TGTGCCAGCAGCCGGGACACCTACAATGAGCAGTTCTTC
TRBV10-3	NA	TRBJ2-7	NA	CAISEQGYEQYF	TGTGCCATCAGTGAACAGGGTTACGAGCAGTACTTC
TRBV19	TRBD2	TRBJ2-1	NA	CASSPSLLAGGNEQFF	TGTGCCAGTAGTCCGTCCTTACTAGCGGGAGGCAATGAGCAGTTCTTC
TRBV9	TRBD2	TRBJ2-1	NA	CASGRGTSGNEQFF	TGTGCCAGCGGGCGGGGGACTAGCGGAAATGAGCAGTTCTTC
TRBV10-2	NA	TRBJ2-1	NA	CASGPSYNEQFF	TGCGCCAGCGGTCCCAGCTACAATGAGCAGTTCTTC
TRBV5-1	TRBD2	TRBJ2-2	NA	CASSPRASTSGSARGTGELFF	TGCGCCAGCAGCCCACGAGCCTCCACTAGCGGGAGCGCGAGAGGGACCGGGGAGCTGTTTTTT
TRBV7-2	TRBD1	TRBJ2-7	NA	CASSLPGQGKVEQYF	TGTGCCAGCAGCTTACCCGGACAGGGGAAGGTCGAGCAGTACTTC
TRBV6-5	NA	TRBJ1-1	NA	CASLGARPMNTEAFF	TGTGCCAGCCTGGGGGCCCGGCCCATGAACACTGAAGCTTTCTTT
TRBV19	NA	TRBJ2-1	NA	CASSSNEQFF	TGTGCCAGTAGTTCTAATGAGCAGTTCTTC
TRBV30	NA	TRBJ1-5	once	CAWKWPYSNQPQHF	TGTGCCTGGAAATGGCCGTATAGCAATCAGCCCCAGCATTTT
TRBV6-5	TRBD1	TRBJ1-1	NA	CASSATWDSPEAFF	TGTGCCAGCTCTGCGACTTGGGACAGTCCGGAAGCTTTCTTT
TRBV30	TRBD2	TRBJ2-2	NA	CAWKQLAGVGTGELFF	TGTGCCTGGAAACAACTAGCGGGAGTGGGGACCGGGGAGCTGTTTTTT
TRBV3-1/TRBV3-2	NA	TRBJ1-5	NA	CASSPLERGQPQHF	TGTGCCAGCAGCCCCCTCGAGCGGGGCCAGCCCCAGCATTTT
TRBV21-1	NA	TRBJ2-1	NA	CASSKDGRRGEQFF	TGTGCCAGCAGCAAAGATGGCAGACGGGGTGAGCAGTTCTTC
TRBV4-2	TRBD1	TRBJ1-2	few	CASSPRGLHGYTF	TGTGCCAGCAGCCCCAGGGGGCTACATGGCTACACCTTC
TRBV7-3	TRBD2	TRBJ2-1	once	CASSYGGSYNEQFF	TGTGCCAGCAGCTACGGGGGGTCCTACAATGAGCAGTTCTTC
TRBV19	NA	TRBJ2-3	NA	CASSGSSYTDTQYF	TGTGCCAGTAGCGGGAGTTCTTACACAGATACGCAGTATTTT
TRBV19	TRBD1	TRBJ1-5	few	CASSLTGGQPQHF	TGTGCCAGTAGTCTCACAGGGGGCCAGCCCCAGCATTTT
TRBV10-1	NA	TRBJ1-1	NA	CASSESASGGRSHTEAFF	TGCGCCAGCAGTGAGTCGGCGTCTGGAGGGCGATCCCACACTGAAGCTTTCTTT
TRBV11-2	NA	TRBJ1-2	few	CASSSAGILGPGYTF	TGTGCCAGCAGCTCTGCCGGAATCTTGGGGCCTGGCTACACCTTC
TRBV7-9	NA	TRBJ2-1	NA	CASSPTLSRVKYNEQFF	TGTGCCAGCAGCCCAACATTATCCAGGGTTAAGTACAATGAGCAGTTCTTC
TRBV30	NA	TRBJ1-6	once	CAWEGGTYSPLHF	TGTGCCTGGGAAGGAGGGACCTATTCACCCCTCCACTTT
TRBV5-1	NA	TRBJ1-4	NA	CASSWDYEKLFF	TGCGCCAGCTCGTGGGACTATGAAAAACTGTTTTTT
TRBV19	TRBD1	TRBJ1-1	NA	CASLRDRGAEAFF	TGTGCCAGCCTCCGGGACAGGGGGGCTGAAGCTTTCTTT
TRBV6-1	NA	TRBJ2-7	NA	CASSDPRVYEQYF	TGTGCCAGCAGTGACCCACGGGTCTACGAGCAGTACTTC